This T cell receptor beta chain was observed in a study of identifying expanded T cells in peripheral blood. J lost 5 bases, V lost 6 bases, and 7 bases had no gene match. The CDR3 extends over 14 amino acids. CDR1 and CDR2 (germline): SQVTM, ANQGSEA. The protocol was immunoSEQ multiplex PCR, while the TCRdb copy is restricted to in-frame clones and leaves out a portion. The sample carries about 81,000 clones, 84% recorded once. During the collection period, no donor immune events like infections were recorded. Input material: blood. This TCR came from a person between 18 and 75 years old in good health. This chain links TRBV29-1 with TRBJ2-2; 9 bases match TRBD1. The CDR3 DNA sequence: TGCAGCGTGTTGGGGACAGGGCGAACCGGGGAGCTGTTTTTT. Protein: CSVLGTGRTGELFF.